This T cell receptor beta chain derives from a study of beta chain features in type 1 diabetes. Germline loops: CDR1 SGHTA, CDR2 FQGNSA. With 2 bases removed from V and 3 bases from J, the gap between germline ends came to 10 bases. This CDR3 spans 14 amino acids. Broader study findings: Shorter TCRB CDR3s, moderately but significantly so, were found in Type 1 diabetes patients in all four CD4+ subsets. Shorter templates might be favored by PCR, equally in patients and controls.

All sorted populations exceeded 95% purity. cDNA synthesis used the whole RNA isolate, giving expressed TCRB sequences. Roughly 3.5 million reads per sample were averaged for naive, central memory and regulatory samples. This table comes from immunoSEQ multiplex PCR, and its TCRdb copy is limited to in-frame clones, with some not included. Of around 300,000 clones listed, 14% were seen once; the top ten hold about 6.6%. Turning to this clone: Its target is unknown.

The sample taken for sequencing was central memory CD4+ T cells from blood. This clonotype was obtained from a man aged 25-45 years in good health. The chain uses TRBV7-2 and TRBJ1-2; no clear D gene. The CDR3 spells CASSLRGAYYGYTF. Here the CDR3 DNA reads TGTGCCAGCAGCTTAAGAGGCGCATACTATGGCTACACCTTC. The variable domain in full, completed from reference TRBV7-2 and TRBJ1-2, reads GAGVSQSPSNKVTEKGKDVELRCDPISGHTALYWYRQSLGQGLEFLIYFQGNSAPDKSGLPSDRFSAERTGGSVSTLTIQRTQQEDSAVYLCASSLRGAYYGYTFGSGTRLTVV.